This T cell receptor beta chain comes out of a study of T-cell reconstitution after alpha-beta-depleted transplantation in children. This clonotype was seen at least ten times. The TCRbeta library was prepared with unique molecular identifiers. MiXCR, run by TCRdb on the PCR reads, gives a single entry per CDR3 protein. The table lists approximately 250,000 distinct CDR3 sequences, approximately 9.8% of them singletons. The ends were cut back, 5 bases at V and 4 bases at J, with 17 bases in the middle. There are 15 residues in the CDR3. The receptor was derived from a human donor who donated a stem cell graft to a child with SCID. The chain combines TRBV12-3 or TRBV12-4 with TRBJ1-1; weak D call: TRBD1 (6 bases). The starting material was PBMCs from the stem cell graft donor, obtained from the stem cell graft. The CDR3 spells CASSPQQGRATEAFF. The CDR3 region has the DNA TGTGCCAGCAGTCCGCAACAGGGAAGGGCCACTGAAGCTTTCTTT.